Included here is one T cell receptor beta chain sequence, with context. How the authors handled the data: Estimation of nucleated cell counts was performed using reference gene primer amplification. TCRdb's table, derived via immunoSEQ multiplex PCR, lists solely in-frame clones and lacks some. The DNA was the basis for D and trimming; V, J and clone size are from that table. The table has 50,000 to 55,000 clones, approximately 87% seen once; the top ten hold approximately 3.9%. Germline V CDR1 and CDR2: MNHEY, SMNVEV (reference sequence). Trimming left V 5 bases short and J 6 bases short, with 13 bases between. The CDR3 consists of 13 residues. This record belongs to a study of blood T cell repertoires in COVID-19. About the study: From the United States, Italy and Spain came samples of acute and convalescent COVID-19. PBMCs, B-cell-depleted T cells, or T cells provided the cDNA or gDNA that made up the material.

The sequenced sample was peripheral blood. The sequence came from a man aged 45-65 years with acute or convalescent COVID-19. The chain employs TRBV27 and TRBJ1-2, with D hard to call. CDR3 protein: CASSDGLSDGYTF. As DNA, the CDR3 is TGTGCCAGCAGTGACGGACTGAGCGATGGCTACACCTTC.